The 9 T cell receptor beta chains given below trace back to one sample, sequenced in a study of blood T cell repertoires in COVID-19. The data were produced by immunoSEQ multiplex PCR, yet TCRdb's version contains in-frame clones alone and is incomplete. This repertoire shows about 100,000 clones, about 90% found once; its top ten account for approximately 20%. The sequenced material came from peripheral blood. Every receptor here comes from a human donor in a cohort sampled during active COVID-19.

The chain joins TRBV12-3 or TRBV12-4 to TRBJ1-1; the D gene is possibly TRBD1 (5 bases). V lost 6 bases, J lost 6 bases, and 14 bases lay in between. This CDR3 region has 13 residues. The CDR3 spells CASSRSGDAEAFF. The CDR3 DNA reads as TGTGCCAGCAGCCGATCGGGGGACGCTGAAGCTTTCTTT.

The chain uses TRBV4-2 and TRBJ2-5, with a weak D call TRBD2 (6 bases). Germline CDR1 reads LGHNA; CDR2 reads YNFKEQ. CDR3 size: 15 residues. Trimming took 5 bases from V and 5 from J, leaving 18 bases between them. CDR3 nucleotides: TGTGCCAGCAGCAAAGGGAGTAGCGGAGTGGAGACCCAGTACTTC. Its protein product is CASSKGSSGVETQYF.

The CDR3 DNA follows: TGCGCCAGCAGCCAAGGGTCCCGACAGGCAAACACCATATATTTT. It specifies CASSQGSRQANTIYF. The rearrangement uses TRBV4-1 and TRBJ1-3; a weak D match, TRBD1 (6 bases). Germline lookup yields CDR1 MGHRA and CDR2 YSYEKL. V shed 1 base and J shed 6 bases, with 13 bases lying between them. CDR3 size: 15 residues.

This chain connects TRBV7-8 to TRBJ2-2; 10 bases align to TRBD1. The CDR3 extends over 19 amino acids. The ends lost 1 base at V and 3 bases at J; junction bases unmatched: 11. Germline-derived CDR1 and CDR2 are SGHVS and FQNEAQ. The CDR3 DNA reads as TGTGCCAGCAGCTTAGGATCCCCCGTGGGGACAGGGGACACCGGGGAGCTGTTTTTT. Amino acid sequence: CASSLGSPVGTGDTGELFF.

The chain uses TRBV29-1 and TRBJ2-3; 10 bases map to TRBD2. Losses at the gene ends were 1 base for V and 2 bases for J; bases not matched to a gene: 9. Per germline, CDR1 SQVTM and CDR2 ANQGSEA. The CDR3 runs 17 residues. Here the CDR3 DNA reads TGCAGCGTTGAAGCCTGGGGGACTAGCGAGAACACAGATACGCAGTATTTT. Protein: CSVEAWGTSENTDTQYF.

The CDR3 spells CASNGGPDRGNEKLFF. CDR3 coding DNA: TGTGCCAGCAACGGGGGACCTGACAGGGGAAATGAAAAACTGTTTTTT. The chain couples TRBV28 to TRBJ1-4; 8 bases line up with TRBD1. The CDR3 extends over 16 amino acids. Germline V gene data show CDR1 as MDHEN and CDR2 as SYDVKM. The V and J ends lost 7 bases and 5 bases, in that order; junction bases with no gene match: 12.

The chain has TRBV7-9 and TRBJ1-1; D possibly corresponds to TRBD1 (6 bases). Looked up from germline, CDR1 is SEHNR and CDR2 is FQNEAQ (reference sequence). Between the trimmed V and J ends, which lost 4 bases and 1 base, there was a span of 10 bases. This CDR3 comprises 14 residues. The CDR3 sequence: CASSWGGRNTEAFF. CDR3 nucleotides: TGTGCCAGCAGCTGGGGGGGGCGGAACACTGAAGCTTTCTTT.

The chain carries TRBV6-4 and TRBJ2-3, with D maybe TRBD1 (5 bases). V dropped 4 bases and J dropped 0 bases, with 8 bases sitting between them. Germline CDR1 is MRHNA and CDR2 is SNTAGT. The length of the CDR3 is 14 residues. The CDR3 sequence: CASSVTGSTDTQYF. CDR3 in DNA: TGTGCCAGCAGTGTTACAGGTAGCACAGATACGCAGTATTTT.

The chain carries TRBV6-6 and TRBJ2-1, with 12 bases matching TRBD2. Per the germline V gene, CDR1 is MNHNY and CDR2 is SVGAGI (reference sequence). With V trimmed by 6 bases and J by 0 bases, 12 bases remained unmatched. CDR3 size: 19 residues. CDR3 in amino acids: CASSYRTSGTMSSYNEQFF. The CDR3 DNA reads as TGTGCCAGCAGCTACAGGACTAGCGGGACTATGAGCTCCTACAATGAGCAGTTCTTC.